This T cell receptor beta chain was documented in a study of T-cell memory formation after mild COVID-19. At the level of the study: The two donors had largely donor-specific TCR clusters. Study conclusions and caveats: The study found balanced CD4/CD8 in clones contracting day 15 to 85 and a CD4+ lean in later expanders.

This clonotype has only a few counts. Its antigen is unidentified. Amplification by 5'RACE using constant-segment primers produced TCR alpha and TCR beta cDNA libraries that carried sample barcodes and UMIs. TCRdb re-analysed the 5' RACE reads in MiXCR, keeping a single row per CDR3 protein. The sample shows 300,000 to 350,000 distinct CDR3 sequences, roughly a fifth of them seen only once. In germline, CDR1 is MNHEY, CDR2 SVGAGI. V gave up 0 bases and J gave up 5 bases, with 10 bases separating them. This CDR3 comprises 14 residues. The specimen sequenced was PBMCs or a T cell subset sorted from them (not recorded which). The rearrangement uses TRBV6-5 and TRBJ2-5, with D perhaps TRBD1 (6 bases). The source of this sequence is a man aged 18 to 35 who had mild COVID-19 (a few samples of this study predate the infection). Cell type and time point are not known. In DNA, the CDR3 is TGTGCCAGCAGTTACTCGACAGGTTGGGAGACCCAGTACTTC. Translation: CASSYSTGWETQYF.